The next 9 T cell receptor beta chains were all read from a single sample in a study of monozygotic twins with inflammatory bowel disease. TCRdb derives one entry per CDR3 protein from the 5' RACE reads, leaving out DNA. This sample's table reports 310,000 or so distinct CDR3 sequences. Sequenced input: blood. The receptors come from a human donor with ulcerative colitis or Crohn's disease, or a healthy co-twin of an affected twin (not recorded which).

The chain carries TRBV20-1 and TRBJ2-3; TCRdb gives TRBD2 as the D gene, but with no DNA this cannot be confirmed. Germline-derived CDR1 and CDR2 are DFQATT and SNEGSKA (reference sequence). The CDR3 has 14 residues. CDR3 amino acids: CSARWASGKDTQYF.

This sequence joins TRBV20-1 and TRBJ1-1. CDR1 and CDR2 from the germline V gene are DFQATT and SNEGSKA (reference sequence). The CDR3 loop spans 12 amino acids. The CDR3 reads CSARTTEIEAFF.

This chain links TRBV5-4 with TRBJ2-4; TCRdb proposes TRBD1, but this gene call is untestable without DNA. The CDR3 totals 14 residues. Germline V gene lookup returns CDR1 SGHNT and CDR2 YYREEE (reference sequence). The CDR3 loop is CASSRAGDKNIQYF.

The rearrangement uses TRBV12-3 or TRBV12-4 and TRBJ1-3. This CDR3 has 13 amino acids. This CDR3 reads CASSLGPGNTIYF.

The V gene is TRBV5-1, the J gene TRBJ2-3; the TCRdb D gene call, TRBD1, has no DNA to confirm it. The CDR3 totals 16 residues. Per the germline V gene, CDR1 is SGHRS and CDR2 is YFSETQ. CDR3 sequence: CASSLAQGKMADTQYF.

The chain couples TRBV5-4 to TRBJ2-3; the D gene TCRdb calls, TRBD2, cannot be checked with no DNA. CDR3 size: 19 residues. The V gene's germline CDR1 is SGHNT and CDR2 YYREEE (reference sequence). The CDR3 sequence is CASSLDYLGLAGRTDTQYF. The full variable domain, completed using reference TRBV5-4 and TRBJ2-3, is ETGVTQSPTHLIKTRGQQVTLRCSSQSGHNTVSWYQQALGQGPQFIFQYYREEENGRGNFPPRFSGLQFPNYSSELNVNALELDDSALYLCASSLDYLGLAGRTDTQYFGPGTRLTVL.

CDR3 sequence: CASSLWGRTRNEQYF. This chain joins TRBV28 and TRBJ2-7; TCRdb's D call, TRBD1, is unchecked because there is no DNA. The CDR3 contains 15 residues. The germline V gene has CDR1 MDHEN and CDR2 SYDVKM.

The chain combines TRBV7-9 with TRBJ1-1; TCRdb indicates TRBD1, and absent DNA this call remains unverified. CDR3 length: 14 amino acids. CDR1 and CDR2 from the germline V gene are SEHNR and FQNEAQ (reference sequence). The CDR3: CASSPSTGRGEAFF.

This chain uses TRBV30 with TRBJ1-1; lacking DNA, the TRBD1 call made by TCRdb goes unchecked. Germline CDR1 and CDR2: GTSNPN and SVGIG (reference sequence). This CDR3 is built from 12 residues. The CDR3 reads CAWSEGPGEAFF.